This passage covers 29 T cell receptor beta chains from one sample sequenced in a study of T cell responses to AZD1222 COVID-19 vaccine (dated by TCRdb to the early 2020s). According to the study, the label for this sample's time point signals: baseline before first vaccination. The library came from the immunoSEQ multiplex PCR assay. Drawn from immuneACCESS, this table holds only the in-frame rearrangements with V and J called that TCRdb kept. Clones are partly lost; checked studies trace under half to an unresolved V gene and leave the rest unexplained. The sample table lists approximately 150,000 clones, 75% to 95% of them with a count of one. The biggest ten clones account for approximately 4.8% of the sample. This specimen was peripheral blood, taken on day 0 of AZD1222 vaccination. The receptors come from an adult in good health.

The gene calls are TRBV6-5 and TRBJ2-2; D not certain. CDR1 and CDR2 from the germline V gene are MNHEY and SVGAGI. V lost 0 bases, J lost 7 bases, and 3 bases lay in between. This CDR3 is 12 amino acids long. CDR3 nucleotides: TGTGCCAGCAGTTACTCCTTCGGGGAGCTGTTTTTT. Translated, it gives CASSYSFGELFF.

This clone was seen only once. The rearrangement joins TRBV7-3 to TRBJ1-5; 7 bases are shared with TRBD1. This CDR3 spans 13 amino acids. With V trimmed by 8 bases and J by 1 base, 2 bases remained unmatched. The germline V gene encodes CDR1 SGHTA and CDR2 FQGTGA. This chain's CDR3 is CASPQGSNQPQHF. The DNA of the CDR3 is TGTGCCAGCCCACAGGGGAGCAATCAGCCCCAGCATTTT. The complete variable domain, with remaining parts taken from reference TRBV7-3 and TRBJ1-5, reads GAGVSQTPSNKVTEKGKYVELRCDPISGHTALYWYRQSLGQGPEFLIYFQGTGAADDSGLPNDRFFAVRPEGSVSTLKIQRTERGDSAVYLCASPQGSNQPQHFGDGTRLSIL.

The rearrangement uses TRBV13 and TRBJ2-7; maybe TRBD2 (6 bases). CDR3 length equals 15 residues. V dropped 4 bases and J dropped 1 base, with 14 bases sitting between them. Germline V gene sequence: CDR1 PRHDT, CDR2 FYEKMQ (reference sequence). DNA of the CDR3: TGTGCCAGCAGCTCCCTCCGGGAGACGTCCTACGAGCAGTACTTC. Its translation: CASSSLRETSYEQYF.

This chain joins TRBV19 and TRBJ2-7; D is ambiguous. The ends were cut back, 1 base at V and 1 base at J, with 8 bases in the middle. The CDR3 contains 14 residues. Germline CDR1 and CDR2: LNHDA and SQIVND (reference sequence). The CDR3 loop reads CASSIVGISYEQYF. CDR3 DNA sequence: TGTGCCAGTAGTATAGTAGGAATATCCTACGAGCAGTACTTC. Looking up the rest from reference TRBV19 and TRBJ2-7 gives the full variable domain: DGGITQSPKYLFRKEGQNVTLSCEQNLNHDAMYWYRQDPGQGLRLIYYSQIVNDFQKGDIAEGYSVSREKKESFPLTVTSAQKNPTAFYLCASSIVGISYEQYFGPGTRLTVT.

This rearrangement joins TRBV10-3 to TRBJ2-7; weak D call: TRBD1 (5 bases). From germline, CDR1 is ENHRY and CDR2 SYGVKD. Trimming removed 2 bases from V and 0 bases from J, with 11 bases in between. The CDR3 covers 15 residues. CDR3 sequence: CAISEPAGRSYEQYF. The CDR3 coding sequence is TGTGCCATCAGTGAGCCGGCAGGGCGCTCCTACGAGCAGTACTTC.

This rearrangement joins TRBV9 to TRBJ2-1; TRBD1 is a possible D gene (6 bases). V lost 0 bases to trimming and J lost 7 bases, with 14 bases between them. Per the germline V gene, CDR1 is SGDLS and CDR2 is YYNGEE. This CDR3 region has 15 residues. The CDR3 nucleotides read TGTGCCAGCAGCGTAGAACAGGGCTTAGGGAATGAGCAGTTCTTC. Protein sequence: CASSVEQGLGNEQFF.

The chain uses TRBV7-9 and TRBJ2-1, with 9 bases that match TRBD2. The trim removed 3 bases at V and 8 bases at J, leaving 14 bases unmatched. The CDR3 consists of 17 residues. Looked up from germline, CDR1 is SEHNR and CDR2 is FQNEAQ (reference sequence). The CDR3 sequence: CASSFPSEDSGGDEQFF. Here the CDR3 DNA reads TGTGCCAGCAGCTTCCCCTCCGAGGATAGCGGGGGCGATGAGCAGTTCTTC.

The chain couples TRBV4-1 to TRBJ1-1; D ambiguous. The CDR3 runs 14 residues. Germline-derived CDR1 and CDR2 are MGHRA and YSYEKL. The V end was cut by 5 bases, the J end by 1 base, with 11 bases between. CDR3 in DNA: TGCGCCAGCAGCAGCGTCGATCGGAACACTGAAGCTTTCTTT. It translates to CASSSVDRNTEAFF.

The chain carries TRBV6-1 and TRBJ1-3; tentative D call: TRBD1 (5 bases). Germline values: CDR1 MNHNS, CDR2 SASEGT. The length of the CDR3 is 14 residues. V dropped 2 bases and J dropped 8 bases, with 13 bases sitting between them. CDR3 coding DNA: TGTGCCAGCAGTGAAAATGGGGGTGCACACACCATATATTTT. This codes for CASSENGGAHTIYF.

V is TRBV6-1 and J is TRBJ2-3, with D uncertain. Germline-derived CDR1 and CDR2 are MNHNS and SASEGT. V was pared by 2 bases and J by 4 bases, with 10 bases between. The CDR3 runs 14 residues. The CDR3 here is CASSERITADTQYF. Here the CDR3 DNA reads TGTGCCAGCAGTGAACGAATTACCGCAGATACGCAGTATTTT.

CDR3 residues: CASSQPGHNTDTQYF. CDR3 nucleotide sequence: TGTGCCAGCAGCCAGCCGGGACACAACACAGATACGCAGTATTTT. This rearrangement joins TRBV3-1 (or the pseudogene TRBV3-2) to TRBJ2-3, with a weak D call TRBD1 (6 bases). Germline V CDR1 and CDR2: LGHDT, YNNKEL (reference sequence). This CDR3 is built from 15 residues. Trimming took off 3 bases at V and 2 bases at J, with 12 bases between the two ends.

This rearrangement joins TRBV7-9 to TRBJ2-2; possibly TRBD2 for D (7 bases). The V end lost 4 bases, the J end lost 4 bases, and 16 bases lay between the germline ends. The CDR3 runs to 16 residues. The germline V gene has CDR1 SEHNR and CDR2 FQNEAQ (reference sequence). CDR3 region: CASSYRGGGTTGELFF. DNA of the CDR3: TGTGCCAGCAGCTATAGGGGAGGGGGAACCACCGGGGAGCTGTTTTTT.

This chain links TRBV28 with TRBJ2-1; 8 bases align to TRBD1. The V and J ends lost 6 bases and 2 bases, in that order; junction bases with no gene match: 3. The germline gives CDR1 MDHEN, CDR2 SYDVKM. This CDR3 has 14 residues. Written as DNA, the CDR3 is TGTGCCAGCAGCAGGGACAGGCCCTACAATGAGCAGTTCTTC. This codes for CASSRDRPYNEQFF.

The V gene is TRBV6-5, the J gene TRBJ1-6; D is perhaps TRBD1 (5 bases). This CDR3 contains 15 residues. Germline CDR1 and CDR2: MNHEY and SVGAGI. Trimming left V 0 bases short and J 6 bases short, with 9 bases between. CDR3 sequence reads: CASSYSTGTNSPLHF. The CDR3 region has the DNA TGTGCCAGCAGTTACTCGACCGGGACTAATTCACCCCTCCACTTT.

The chain has TRBV2 and TRBJ1-6; tentatively, D is TRBD1 (5 bases). V lost 8 bases, J lost 7 bases, and 15 bases lay in between. The CDR3 has 14 amino acids. Germline V gene sequence: CDR1 SNHLY, CDR2 FYNNEI. The CDR3 reads CASWTGTQNSPLHF. CDR3 nucleotide sequence: TGTGCCAGCTGGACCGGGACCCAAAATTCACCCCTCCACTTT. The full variable domain, its missing parts supplied by reference TRBV2 and TRBJ1-6, is EPEVTQTPSHQVTQMGQEVILRCVPISNHLYFYWYRQILGQKVEFLVSFYNNEISEKSEIFDDQFSVERPDGSNFTLKIRSTKLEDSAMYFCASWTGTQNSPLHFGNGTRLTVT.

The rearrangement uses TRBV9 and TRBJ2-1, with 13 bases aligning to TRBD2. V shed 4 bases and J 9 bases; nucleotides not matched to a gene: 10. The CDR3 runs 16 residues. In germline, CDR1 is SGDLS, CDR2 YYNGEE. CDR3 region: CASSPGTSGAVGEQFF. Here the CDR3 DNA reads TGTGCCAGCAGCCCCGGGACTAGCGGGGCTGTAGGTGAGCAGTTCTTC.

The chain links TRBV28 to TRBJ2-6, with TRBD2 matching 7 bases. V was clipped by 4 bases and J by 2 bases; unmatched bases: 8. Germline-derived CDR1 and CDR2 are MDHEN and SYDVKM. The CDR3 has 17 residues. This chain's CDR3 is CASSSLLAITGANVLTF. For the CDR3, the DNA is TGTGCCAGCAGTTCACTACTAGCGATTACTGGGGCCAACGTCCTGACTTTC.

This chain joins TRBV6-5 and TRBJ2-7, with 11 bases lining up with TRBD2. V shed 7 bases and J 6 bases; nucleotides not matched to a gene: 8. The CDR3 spans 14 residues. CDR1 and CDR2 (germline): MNHEY, SVGAGI. The DNA for the CDR3 is TGTGCCAGCACCCCGACTAGCGGGATTGTCGAGCAGTACTTC. Translation: CASTPTSGIVEQYF.

The CDR3 here is CASTLTGSTEAFF. The CDR3, as DNA: TGTGCCAGCACCTTGACAGGGAGCACTGAAGCTTTCTTT. The gene calls are TRBV12-3 or TRBV12-4 and TRBJ1-1, with TRBD1 matching 7 bases. There are 13 residues in the CDR3. The junction had 6 bases not matched to a gene; V was cut back by 7 bases and J by 4 bases.

The gene calls are TRBV3-1 (or the pseudogene TRBV3-2) and TRBJ1-2; 9 bases line up with TRBD1. This CDR3 is built from 14 residues. Germline assignment: CDR1 LGHDT and CDR2 YNNKEL (reference sequence). V shed 4 bases and J 7 bases; nucleotides not matched to a gene: 7. The CDR3 region is CASSPYGQGSGYTF. Here the CDR3 DNA reads TGTGCCAGCAGCCCCTACGGACAGGGGTCTGGCTACACCTTC.

Turning to this clone: Relative to the germline gene, one junction end is altered; a read error may explain this. The chain recombines TRBV2 with TRBJ2-2; 9 bases map to TRBD2. The germline CDR1 and CDR2 sequences are SNHLY and FYNNEI. This CDR3 region has 14 residues. CDR3 coding DNA: TGTGCCAGCAGGGAAGGCGGGAGGGCCGGGGAGCTGTTTTTT. This codes for CASREGGRAGELFF.

J is TRBJ2-1 and V is TRBV4-2; D is uncertain. Germline assignment: CDR1 LGHNA and CDR2 YNFKEQ. Trimming took 1 base from V and 15 from J, leaving 13 bases between them. This CDR3 is 12 amino acids long. Here the CDR3 DNA reads TGTGCCAGCAGCCAAGTGGGAAGCGTTCGGTTCTTC. As protein: CASSQVGSVRFF.

The V call is TRBV11-2, the J call TRBJ1-2; 10 positions agree with TRBD1. Germline CDR1 and CDR2: SGHAT and FQNNGV. V lost 1 base, J lost 6 bases, and 5 bases stayed unmatched. The CDR3 is made up of 15 amino acids. As DNA, the CDR3 is TGTGCCAGCAGCTTAGCCGGGGGACAGGGGCATGGCTACACCTTC. Translation: CASSLAGGQGHGYTF.

The chain joins TRBV29-1 to TRBJ2-7, with TRBD2 matching 7 bases. The CDR3 totals 14 residues. Trimming took 6 bases from V and 5 from J; bases not matched to a gene: 13. Germline CDR1 reads SQVTM; CDR2 reads ANQGSEA. The CDR3 coding sequence is TGCAGCGTACTACCGGGACTACGTAACGACGAGCAGTACTTC. It translates to CSVLPGLRNDEQYF.

CDR3 residues: CASSLVYPAGPQLTGELFF. CDR3 bases: TGCGCCAGCAGCCTAGTCTACCCAGCGGGTCCTCAACTCACCGGGGAGCTGTTTTTT. The V and J genes are TRBV4-1 and TRBJ2-2; possibly TRBD2 for D (6 bases). V was cut by 4 bases and J by 4 bases, with 25 bases left in between. The CDR3 length is 19 residues. CDR1 is MGHRA and CDR2 is YSYEKL in the germline V gene.

This chain's CDR3 is CASSLSVGLGTLGNEQFF. The CDR3, as DNA: TGTGCCAGCAGTTTATCGGTGGGACTAGGCACCCTAGGGAATGAGCAGTTCTTC. The chain combines TRBV28 with TRBJ2-1, with 8 positions matching TRBD2. CDR1 and CDR2 (germline): MDHEN, SYDVKM. J was trimmed by 7 bases and V by 1 base; bases with no gene match: 15. The CDR3 is 18 residues long.

The V gene is TRBV6-2 or TRBV6-3, the J gene TRBJ2-2, with 10 nucleotides matching TRBD2. Germline values: CDR1 MNHEY, CDR2 SVGEGT. V was clipped by 4 bases and J by 5 bases; unmatched bases: 4. CDR3 length: 15 residues. The CDR3 loop is CASSSTSGETGELFF. The CDR3 coding sequence is TGTGCCAGCAGTTCCACTAGCGGGGAAACCGGGGAGCTGTTTTTT.

The CDR3 DNA reads as TGCGCCAGCAGCCGCGCCGAGACGGTAGCCCAAGAGACCCAGTACTTC. Residues: CASSRAETVAQETQYF. The chain couples TRBV4-1 to TRBJ2-5; no definite D call. Germline V gene lookup returns CDR1 MGHRA and CDR2 YSYEKL. Trimming took 4 bases from V and 1 from J, leaving 16 bases between them. The length of the CDR3 is 16 residues.

The rearrangement joins TRBV5-4 to TRBJ2-1; no reliable D call. Trimming cost V 4 bases and J 6 bases, with 11 bases left between them. The CDR3 is made up of 13 amino acids. Germline assignment: CDR1 SGHNT and CDR2 YYREEE (reference sequence). The CDR3 region is CASSPGPSNEQFF. The CDR3 DNA is TGTGCCAGCAGCCCCGGACCCTCCAATGAGCAGTTCTTC.